Shown below are 14 T cell receptor beta chains from a single sample sequenced in a study of monozygotic twins with inflammatory bowel disease. One entry per CDR3 protein, without DNA, is what TCRdb gives after re-calling the 5' RACE reads. The sample holds a few hundred thousand distinct CDR3 sequences. Sequences were obtained from blood. The receptors derive from a human donor with ulcerative colitis or Crohn's disease, or a healthy co-twin of an affected twin (not recorded which).

J is TRBJ2-1 and V is TRBV12-3 or TRBV12-4; TCRdb reports TRBD2, a call that lacks DNA to check it against. The CDR3 totals 15 residues. The CDR3 protein is CASRPGSGAYNEQFF.

V usage is TRBV12-3 or TRBV12-4 and J usage is TRBJ2-7. CDR3 size: 12 residues. CDR3 protein: CASSLFGYEQYF.

The genes are TRBV12-3 or TRBV12-4 and TRBJ2-5; checking the TCRdb D call of TRBD2 is not possible without DNA. This CDR3 is built from 14 residues. This CDR3 is CASSPSGGPETQYF.

The chain employs TRBV18 and TRBJ2-7; TCRdb outputs TRBD1, but without DNA this stays unchecked. This CDR3 comprises 14 residues. The germline V gene encodes CDR1 KGHSH and CDR2 LQKENI. The CDR3: CASSPQGQGYEQYF.

V is TRBV7-9 and J is TRBJ2-7; TCRdb designates TRBD2, a call that cannot be tested without DNA. Per germline, CDR1 SEHNR and CDR2 FQNEAQ (reference sequence). This CDR3 contains 12 residues. The CDR3 loop is CASSSSVYEQYF.

The chain has TRBV27 and TRBJ1-3; TCRdb proposes TRBD1, but this gene call is untestable without DNA. The CDR3 has 13 amino acids. CDR1 and CDR2 (germline): MNHEY, SMNVEV (reference sequence). CDR3 sequence reads: CASRPTDGNTIYF.

This chain connects TRBV6-5 to TRBJ1-4; TCRdb gives TRBD1 as the D gene, but with no DNA this cannot be confirmed. Germline V CDR1 and CDR2: MNHEY, SVGAGI. The CDR3 has 12 amino acids. The CDR3 sequence: CASSYEGQRLFF.

The chain carries TRBV11-2 and TRBJ1-6; TCRdb indicates TRBD1, and absent DNA this call remains unverified. CDR1 is SGHAT, CDR2 FQNNGV, per germline. The CDR3 covers 12 residues. The CDR3 region is CASSRTGALLHF.

The chain links TRBV20-1 to TRBJ1-4. Germline assignment: CDR1 DFQATT and CDR2 SNEGSKA (reference sequence). The CDR3 is 13 amino acids. This CDR3 reads CSASRGFGEKLFF.

The chain employs TRBV5-1 and TRBJ2-1; TCRdb returns TRBD1, unconfirmable since there is no DNA. The CDR3 extends over 15 amino acids. CDR1 and CDR2 (germline): SGHRS, YFSETQ. The CDR3 loop is CASSFGQGRGGEQFF.

V is TRBV7-2 and J is TRBJ2-3; TCRdb picks TRBD2, but there is no DNA to check that call. CDR1 and CDR2 from the germline V gene are SGHTA and FQGNSA. The CDR3 is 16 residues long. CDR3 in amino acids: CASSLGTSGDTDTQYF.

This sequence joins TRBV9 and TRBJ2-7; TCRdb calls TRBD1, which cannot be checked without DNA. CDR1 and CDR2 (germline): SGDLS, YYNGEE. This CDR3 spans 12 amino acids. CDR3: CASSAGGRVQYF.

V gene TRBV3-1 combines with J gene TRBJ2-7; the D call from TCRdb, TRBD2, cannot be confirmed without DNA. The CDR3 contains 14 residues. The germline V gene encodes CDR1 LGHDT and CDR2 YNNKEL (reference sequence). The CDR3 region is CASSGGLAGFEQYF.

CDR3 protein: CASSKGPSQGNTEAFF. The chain links TRBV5-1 to TRBJ1-1; TCRdb's D gene call, TRBD1, goes unchecked for lack of DNA. Germline values: CDR1 SGHRS, CDR2 YFSETQ. CDR3 length equals 16 residues.